This TCR beta chain is drawn from a study of T-cell reconstitution after alpha-beta-depleted transplantation in children. A library of TCRbeta sequences, prepared with unique molecular identifiers, was generated. TCRdb re-derived calls from the PCR reads in MiXCR, one entry per CDR3 protein. This sample has about 370,000 distinct CDR3 sequences, with roughly 22% found just once. This CDR3 has 12 residues. V was cut by 1 base and J by 8 bases, with 6 bases left in between. CDR1 SGHVS and CDR2 FNYEAQ come from the germline V gene. The sequencing here drew on PBMCs from the stem cell graft donor, taken from the stem cell graft. This receptor was obtained from a human donor who donated a stem cell graft to a child with acute myeloid leukemia. The genes are TRBV7-6 and TRBJ1-3, with no clear D. CDR3 nucleotide sequence: TGTGCCAGCAGCTTAGACCGCTACACCATATATTTT. This encodes CASSLDRYTIYF. Complete variable domain (other parts from reference TRBV7-6 and TRBJ1-3): GAGVSQSPRYKVTKRGQDVALRCDPISGHVSLYWYRQALGQGPEFLTYFNYEAQQDKSGLPNDRFSAERPEGSISTLTIQRTEQRDSAMYRCASSLDRYTIYFGEGSWLTVV.